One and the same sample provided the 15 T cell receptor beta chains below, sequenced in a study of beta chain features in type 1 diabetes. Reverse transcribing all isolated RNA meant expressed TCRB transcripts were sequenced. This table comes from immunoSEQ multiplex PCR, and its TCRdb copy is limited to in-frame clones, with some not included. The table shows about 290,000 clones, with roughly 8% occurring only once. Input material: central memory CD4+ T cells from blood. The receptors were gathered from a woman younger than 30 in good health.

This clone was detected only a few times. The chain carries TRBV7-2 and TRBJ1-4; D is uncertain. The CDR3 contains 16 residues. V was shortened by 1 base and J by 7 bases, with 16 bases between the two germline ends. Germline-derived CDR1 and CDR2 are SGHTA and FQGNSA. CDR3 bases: TGTGCCAGCAGCTTAGGAGTCGGAGGGTTTGGTGAAAAACTGTTTTTT. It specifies CASSLGVGGFGEKLFF.

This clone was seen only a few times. CDR3 bases: TGTGCCAGCAGCCAAGGGACACATACAAGGGTAAATGAGCAGTTCTTC. Translating gives CASSQGTHTRVNEQFF. V gene TRBV4-2 combines with J gene TRBJ2-1, with D possibly TRBD1 on 5 matching bases. The CDR3 is 16 amino acids. Trimming removed 1 base from V and 7 bases from J, with 17 bases in between. Germline CDR1 and CDR2: LGHNA and YNFKEQ.

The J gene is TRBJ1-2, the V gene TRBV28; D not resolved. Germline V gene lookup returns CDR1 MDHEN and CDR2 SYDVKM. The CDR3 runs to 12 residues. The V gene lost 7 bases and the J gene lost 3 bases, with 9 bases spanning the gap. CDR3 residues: CASNSGYYGYTF. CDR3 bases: TGTGCCAGCAATTCAGGCTACTATGGCTACACCTTC.

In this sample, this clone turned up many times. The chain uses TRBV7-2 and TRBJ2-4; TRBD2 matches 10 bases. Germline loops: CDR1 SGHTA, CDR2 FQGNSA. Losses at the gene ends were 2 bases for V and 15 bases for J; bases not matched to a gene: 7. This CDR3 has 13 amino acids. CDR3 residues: CASSLPGTSDRYF. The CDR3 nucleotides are TGTGCCAGCAGCTTACCCGGGACTAGCGACCGGTACTTC.

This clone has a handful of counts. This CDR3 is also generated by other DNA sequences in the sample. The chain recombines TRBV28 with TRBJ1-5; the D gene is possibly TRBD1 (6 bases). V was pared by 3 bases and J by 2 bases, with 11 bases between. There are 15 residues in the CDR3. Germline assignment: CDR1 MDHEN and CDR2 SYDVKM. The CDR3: CASSFAGARNQPQHF. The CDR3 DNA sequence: TGTGCCAGCAGTTTCGCGGGGGCGCGCAATCAGCCCCAGCATTTT.

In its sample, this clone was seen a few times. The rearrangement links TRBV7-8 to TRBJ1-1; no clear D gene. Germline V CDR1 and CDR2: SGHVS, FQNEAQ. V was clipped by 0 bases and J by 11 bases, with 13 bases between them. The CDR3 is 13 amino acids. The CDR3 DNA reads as TGTGCCAGCAGCTTAGCGCTCCAGAACGATGCTTTCTTT. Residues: CASSLALQNDAFF.

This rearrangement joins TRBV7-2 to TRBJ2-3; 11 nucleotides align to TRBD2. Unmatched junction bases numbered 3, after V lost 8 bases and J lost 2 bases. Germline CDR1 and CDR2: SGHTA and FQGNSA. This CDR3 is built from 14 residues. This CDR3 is CASGLAGPTDTQYF. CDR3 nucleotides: TGTGCCAGCGGACTAGCGGGCCCCACAGATACGCAGTATTTT. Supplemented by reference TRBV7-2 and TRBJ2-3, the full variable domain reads GAGVSQSPSNKVTEKGKDVELRCDPISGHTALYWYRQSLGQGLEFLIYFQGNSAPDKSGLPSDRFSAERTGGSVSTLTIQRTQQEDSAVYLCASGLAGPTDTQYFGPGTRLTVL.

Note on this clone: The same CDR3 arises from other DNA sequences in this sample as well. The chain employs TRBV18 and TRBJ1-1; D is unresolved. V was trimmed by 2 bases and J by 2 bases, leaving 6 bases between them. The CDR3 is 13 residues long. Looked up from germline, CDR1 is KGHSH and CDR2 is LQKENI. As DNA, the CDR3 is TGTGCCAGCTCACCAGAGCAAAACACTGAAGCTTTCTTT. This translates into CASSPEQNTEAFF.

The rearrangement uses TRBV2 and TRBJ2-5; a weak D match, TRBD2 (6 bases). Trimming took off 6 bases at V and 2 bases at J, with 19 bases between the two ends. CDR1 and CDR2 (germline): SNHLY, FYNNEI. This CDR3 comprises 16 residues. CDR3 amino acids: CASRNQGLTIQETQYF. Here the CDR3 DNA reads TGTGCCAGCAGAAACCAGGGACTTACTATACAAGAGACCCAGTACTTC.

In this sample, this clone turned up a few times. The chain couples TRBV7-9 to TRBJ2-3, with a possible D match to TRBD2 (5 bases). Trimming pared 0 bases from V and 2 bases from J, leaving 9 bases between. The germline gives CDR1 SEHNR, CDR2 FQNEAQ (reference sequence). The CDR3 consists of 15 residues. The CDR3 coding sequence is TGTGCCAGCAGCTTAGCGGGAGTCCCCACAGATACGCAGTATTTT. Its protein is CASSLAGVPTDTQYF.

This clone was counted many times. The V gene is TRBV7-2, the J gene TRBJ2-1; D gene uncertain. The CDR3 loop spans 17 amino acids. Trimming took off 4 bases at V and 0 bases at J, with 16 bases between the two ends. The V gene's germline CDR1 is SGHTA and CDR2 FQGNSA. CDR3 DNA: TGTGCCAGCAGCTCCAGGCTCAACCCCACCTCCTACAATGAGCAGTTCTTC. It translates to CASSSRLNPTSYNEQFF.

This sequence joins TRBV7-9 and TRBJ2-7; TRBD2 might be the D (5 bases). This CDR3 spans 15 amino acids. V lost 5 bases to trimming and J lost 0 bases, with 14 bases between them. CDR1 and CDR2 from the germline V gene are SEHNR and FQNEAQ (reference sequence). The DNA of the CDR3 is TGTGCCAGCAGCCGCGACGGACTGAGCTCCTACGAGCAGTACGTC. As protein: CASSRDGLSSYEQYV.

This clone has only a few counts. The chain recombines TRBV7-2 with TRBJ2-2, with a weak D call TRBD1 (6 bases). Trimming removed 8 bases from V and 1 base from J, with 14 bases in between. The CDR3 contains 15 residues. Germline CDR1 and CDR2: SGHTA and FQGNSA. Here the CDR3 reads CASRRTAVNTGELFF. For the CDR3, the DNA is TGTGCCAGCCGAAGGACAGCCGTGAACACCGGGGAGCTGTTTTTT.

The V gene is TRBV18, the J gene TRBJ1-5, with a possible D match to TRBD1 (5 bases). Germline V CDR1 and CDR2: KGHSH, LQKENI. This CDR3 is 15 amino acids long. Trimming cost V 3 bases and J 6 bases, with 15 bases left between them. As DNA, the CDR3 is TGTGCCAGCTCACCGAATTGGGGGAAAGGTCAGCCCCAGCATTTT. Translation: CASSPNWGKGQPQHF.

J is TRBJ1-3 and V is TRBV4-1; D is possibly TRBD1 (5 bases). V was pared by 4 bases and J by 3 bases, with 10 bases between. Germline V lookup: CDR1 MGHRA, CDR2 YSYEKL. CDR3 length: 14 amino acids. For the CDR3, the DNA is TGCGCCAGCAGCCCGGGGGAGTATGGAAACACCATATATTTT. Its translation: CASSPGEYGNTIYF.